What follows are 2 T cell receptor beta chains derived from one specimen sequenced in a study of blood T cell repertoires in COVID-19. Using immunoSEQ multiplex PCR, the repertoire was profiled, and TCRdb retains in-frame clones only, with some absent. The repertoire holds 200,000 to 250,000 clones, with roughly 90% as singletons. Input material: PBMCs or T cells enriched from blood (not recorded which). Receptor source: a woman in her forties or fifties in a cohort exposed to, infected with or recovered from COVID-19 (not recorded which).

The J gene is TRBJ1-1, the V gene TRBV2, with TRBD1 as a possible D gene (5 bases). V dropped 2 bases and J dropped 3 bases, with 10 bases sitting between them. Germline V gene lookup returns CDR1 SNHLY and CDR2 FYNNEI. The CDR3 runs 14 residues. CDR3 sequence (DNA): TGTGCCAGCAGTGAATGGACACCAGACACTGAAGCTTTCTTT. It encodes CASSEWTPDTEAFF.

The chain couples TRBV5-4 to TRBJ2-4; possibly TRBD2 for D (6 bases). The germline V gene encodes CDR1 SGHNT and CDR2 YYREEE (reference sequence). Trimming stripped 2 bases from V and 3 bases from J, with 9 bases between. This CDR3 region has 14 residues. This CDR3 reads CASSFPGGKNIQYF. The CDR3 DNA reads TGTGCCAGCAGCTTTCCCGGGGGCAAAAACATTCAGTACTTC.